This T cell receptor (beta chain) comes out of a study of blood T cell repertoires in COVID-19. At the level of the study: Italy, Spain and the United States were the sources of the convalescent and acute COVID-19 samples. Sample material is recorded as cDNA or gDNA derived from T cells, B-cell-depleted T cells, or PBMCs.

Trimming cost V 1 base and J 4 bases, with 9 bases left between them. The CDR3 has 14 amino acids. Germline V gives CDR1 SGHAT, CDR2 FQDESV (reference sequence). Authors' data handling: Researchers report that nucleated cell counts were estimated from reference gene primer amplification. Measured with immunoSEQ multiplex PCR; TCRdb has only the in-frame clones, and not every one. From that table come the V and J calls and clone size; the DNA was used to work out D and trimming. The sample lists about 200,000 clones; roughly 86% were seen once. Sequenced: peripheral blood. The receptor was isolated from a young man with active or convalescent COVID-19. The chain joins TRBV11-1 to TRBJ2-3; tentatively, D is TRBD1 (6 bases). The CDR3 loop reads CASSLDRDADTQYF. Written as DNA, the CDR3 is TGTGCCAGCAGCTTAGACAGGGATGCAGATACGCAGTATTTT.